This TCR beta chain was profiled in a study of blood T cell repertoires in COVID-19. Study summary: PBMCs, B-cell-depleted T cells, or T cells provided the cDNA or gDNA that made up the material.

CDR3 length equals 14 residues. The germline V gene has CDR1 MNHEY and CDR2 SMNVEV (reference sequence). Trimming removed 2 bases from V and 9 bases from J, with 14 bases in between. The cohort comprised adults aged about 18 to 100 years residing in under 30 US areas. Repertoires were generated with immunoSEQ multiplex PCR, while TCRdb's copy carries only in-frame clones and drops some. Of approximately 390,000 clones in the sample, 85% to 90% were seen once. This chain connects TRBV27 to TRBJ2-1; D is perhaps TRBD2 (6 bases). The source material was PBMCs or T cells enriched from blood (not recorded which). This sequence was found in a woman aged 45-65 years who had recovered from COVID-19. CDR3 in DNA: TGTGCCAGCAGTTTAGCCTGGACTACATCTGAGCAGTTCTTC. Protein: CASSLAWTTSEQFF.